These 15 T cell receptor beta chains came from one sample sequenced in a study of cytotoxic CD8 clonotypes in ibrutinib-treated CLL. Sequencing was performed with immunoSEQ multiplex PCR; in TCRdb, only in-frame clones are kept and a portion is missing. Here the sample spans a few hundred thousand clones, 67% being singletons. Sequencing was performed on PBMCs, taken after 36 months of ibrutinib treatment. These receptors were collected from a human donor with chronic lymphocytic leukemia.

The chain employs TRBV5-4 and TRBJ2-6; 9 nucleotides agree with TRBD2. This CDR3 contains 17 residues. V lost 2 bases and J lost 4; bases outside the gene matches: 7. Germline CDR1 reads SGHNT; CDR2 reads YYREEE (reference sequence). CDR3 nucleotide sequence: TGTGCCAGCAGCTTTCTAGCGGGGAGATCAGGGGCCAACGTCCTGACTTTC. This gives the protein CASSFLAGRSGANVLTF. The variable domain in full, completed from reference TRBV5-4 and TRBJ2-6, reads ETGVTQSPTHLIKTRGQQVTLRCSSQSGHNTVSWYQQALGQGPQFIFQYYREEENGRGNFPPRFSGLQFPNYSSELNVNALELDDSALYLCASSFLAGRSGANVLTFGAGSRLTVL.

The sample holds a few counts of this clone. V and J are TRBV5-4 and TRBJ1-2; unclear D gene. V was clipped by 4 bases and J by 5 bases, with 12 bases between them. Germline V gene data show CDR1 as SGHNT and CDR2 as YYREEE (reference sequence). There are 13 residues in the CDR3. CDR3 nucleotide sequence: TGTGCCAGCAGCCCGACCAGAGGGTATGGCTACACCTTC. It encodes CASSPTRGYGYTF.

In DNA form, the CDR3 reads TGCGCCAGCAGAACCGAAAATTATGGCTACACCTTC. Amino acid sequence: CASRTENYGYTF. The chain joins TRBV5-1 to TRBJ1-2; D unclear. CDR1 is SGHRS and CDR2 is YFSETQ in the germline V gene. Trimming removed 5 bases from V and 5 bases from J, with 10 bases in between. The CDR3 consists of 12 residues.

The CDR3 is CASSLHIAGGPNEQYF. In nucleotides, the CDR3 is TGTGCCAGCAGCTTACACATAGCGGGAGGGCCGAATGAGCAGTACTTC. The chain uses TRBV7-9 and TRBJ2-7, with 11 bases matching TRBD2. With V trimmed by 2 bases and J by 7 bases, 10 bases remained unmatched. The CDR3 totals 16 residues. Germline V gene lookup returns CDR1 SEHNR and CDR2 FQNEAQ (reference sequence).

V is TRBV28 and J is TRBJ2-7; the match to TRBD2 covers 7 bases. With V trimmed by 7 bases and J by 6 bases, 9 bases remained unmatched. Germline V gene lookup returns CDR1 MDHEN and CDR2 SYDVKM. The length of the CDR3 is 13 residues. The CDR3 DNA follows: TGTGCCAGCATCGAAGGGGCTAGCGGCGAGCAGTACTTC. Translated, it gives CASIEGASGEQYF.

CDR3 nucleotides: TGTGCCAGCAGCCTCTTGGGATACACAGATACGCAGTATTTT. Translated: CASSLLGYTDTQYF. V usage is TRBV28 and J usage is TRBJ2-3; no reliable D call. The V gene lost 6 bases and the J gene lost 2 bases, with 12 bases spanning the gap. This CDR3 contains 14 residues. CDR1 MDHEN and CDR2 SYDVKM come from the germline V gene.

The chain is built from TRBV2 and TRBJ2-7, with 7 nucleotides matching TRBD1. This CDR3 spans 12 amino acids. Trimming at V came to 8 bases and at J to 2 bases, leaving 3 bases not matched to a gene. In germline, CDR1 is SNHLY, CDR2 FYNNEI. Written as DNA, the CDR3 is TGTGCCAGCCGGGACAGCCCCTACGAGCAGTACTTC. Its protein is CASRDSPYEQYF.

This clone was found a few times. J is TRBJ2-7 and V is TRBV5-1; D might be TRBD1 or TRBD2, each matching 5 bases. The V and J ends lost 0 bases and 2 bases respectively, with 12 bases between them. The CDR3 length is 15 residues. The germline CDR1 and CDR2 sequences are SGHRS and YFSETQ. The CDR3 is CASSLGPGSPYEQYF. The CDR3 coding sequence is TGCGCCAGCAGCTTGGGGCCAGGGAGTCCCTACGAGCAGTACTTC.

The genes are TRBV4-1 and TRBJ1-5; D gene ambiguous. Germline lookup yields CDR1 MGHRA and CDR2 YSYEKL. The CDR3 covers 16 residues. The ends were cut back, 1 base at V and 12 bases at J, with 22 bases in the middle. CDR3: CASSQVAASGAGRQHF. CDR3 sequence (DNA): TGCGCCAGCAGCCAAGTGGCGGCGTCGGGAGCGGGTCGCCAGCATTTT.

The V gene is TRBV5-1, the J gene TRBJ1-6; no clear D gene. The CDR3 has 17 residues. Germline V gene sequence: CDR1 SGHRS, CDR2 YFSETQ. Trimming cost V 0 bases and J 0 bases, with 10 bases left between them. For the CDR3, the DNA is TGCGCCAGCAGCTTGGAACCAGCTCTCTCCTATAATTCACCCCTCCACTTT. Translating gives CASSLEPALSYNSPLHF.

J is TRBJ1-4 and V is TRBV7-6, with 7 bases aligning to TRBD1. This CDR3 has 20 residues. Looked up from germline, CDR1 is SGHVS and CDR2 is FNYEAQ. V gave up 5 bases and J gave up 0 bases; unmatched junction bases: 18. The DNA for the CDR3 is TGTGCCAGCAGCCTGGGTAGGGGGCTTGGACGGCCTCCAACTAATGAAAAACTGTTTTTT. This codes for CASSLGRGLGRPPTNEKLFF.

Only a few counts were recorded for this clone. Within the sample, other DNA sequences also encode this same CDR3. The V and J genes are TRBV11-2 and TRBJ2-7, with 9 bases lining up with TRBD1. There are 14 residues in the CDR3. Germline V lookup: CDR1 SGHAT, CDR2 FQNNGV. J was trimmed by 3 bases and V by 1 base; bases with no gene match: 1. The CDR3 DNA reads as TGTGCCAGCAGCTTAGGGGGACAGGGCTACGAGCAGTACTTC. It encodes CASSLGGQGYEQYF.

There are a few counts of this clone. The CDR3: CASSPGGWRTGELFF. In nucleotides, the CDR3 is TGTGCCAGCAGCCCCGGGGGCTGGCGGACCGGGGAGCTGTTTTTT. The chain is built from TRBV7-3 and TRBJ2-2; D tentatively reads TRBD1 or TRBD2 (6 bases each). CDR1 SGHTA and CDR2 FQGTGA come from the germline V gene. This CDR3 region has 15 residues. V was trimmed by 5 bases and J by 5 bases, leaving 15 bases between them.

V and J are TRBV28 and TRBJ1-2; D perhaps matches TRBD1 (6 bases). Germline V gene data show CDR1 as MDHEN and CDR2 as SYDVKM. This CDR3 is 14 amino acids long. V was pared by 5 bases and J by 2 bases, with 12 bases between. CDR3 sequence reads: CASSILTGNYGYTF. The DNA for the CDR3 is TGTGCCAGCAGTATACTGACAGGAAACTATGGCTACACCTTC.

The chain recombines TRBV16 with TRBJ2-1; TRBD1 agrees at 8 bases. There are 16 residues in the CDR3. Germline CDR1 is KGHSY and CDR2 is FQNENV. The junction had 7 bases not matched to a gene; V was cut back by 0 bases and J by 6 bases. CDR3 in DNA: TGTGCCAGCAGCCAATCGGAGACAGGGGTTTGCAATGAGCAGTTCTTC. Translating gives CASSQSETGVCNEQFF.